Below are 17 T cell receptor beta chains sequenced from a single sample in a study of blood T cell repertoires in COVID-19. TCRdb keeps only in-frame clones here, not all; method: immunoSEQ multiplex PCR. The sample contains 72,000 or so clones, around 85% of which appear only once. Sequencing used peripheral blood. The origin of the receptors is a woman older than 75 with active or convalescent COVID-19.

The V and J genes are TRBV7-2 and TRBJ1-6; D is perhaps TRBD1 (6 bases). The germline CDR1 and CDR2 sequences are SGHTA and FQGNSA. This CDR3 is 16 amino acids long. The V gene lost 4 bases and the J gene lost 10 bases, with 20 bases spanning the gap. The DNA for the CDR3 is TGTGCCAGCAGCTACCGGGAGGGGGGGCGCGGGTCACCCCTCCACTTT. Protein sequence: CASSYREGGRGSPLHF.

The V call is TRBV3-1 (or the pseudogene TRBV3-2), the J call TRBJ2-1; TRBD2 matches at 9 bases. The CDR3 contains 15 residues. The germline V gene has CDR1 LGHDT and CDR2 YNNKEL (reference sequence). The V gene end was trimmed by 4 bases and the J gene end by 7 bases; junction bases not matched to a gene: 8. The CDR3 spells CASSLVRGGRNEQFF. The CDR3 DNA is TGTGCCAGCAGCCTCGTGCGGGGGGGCAGGAATGAGCAGTTCTTC.

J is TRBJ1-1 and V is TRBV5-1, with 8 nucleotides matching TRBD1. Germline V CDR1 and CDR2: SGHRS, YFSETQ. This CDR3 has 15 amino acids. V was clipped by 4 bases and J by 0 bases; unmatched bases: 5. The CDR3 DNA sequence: TGCGCCAGCAGCCCAGGACAGGGAATGAACACTGAAGCTTTCTTT. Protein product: CASSPGQGMNTEAFF.

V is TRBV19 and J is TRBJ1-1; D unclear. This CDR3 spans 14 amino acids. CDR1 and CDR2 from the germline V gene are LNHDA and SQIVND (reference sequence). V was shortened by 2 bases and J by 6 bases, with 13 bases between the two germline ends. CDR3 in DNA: TGTGCCAGTAGTATACGGGGTTTTTTCGCTGAAGCTTTCTTT. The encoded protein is CASSIRGFFAEAFF. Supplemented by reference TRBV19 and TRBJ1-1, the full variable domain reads DGGITQSPKYLFRKEGQNVTLSCEQNLNHDAMYWYRQDPGQGLRLIYYSQIVNDFQKGDIAEGYSVSREKKESFPLTVTSAQKNPTAFYLCASSIRGFFAEAFFGQGTRLTVV.

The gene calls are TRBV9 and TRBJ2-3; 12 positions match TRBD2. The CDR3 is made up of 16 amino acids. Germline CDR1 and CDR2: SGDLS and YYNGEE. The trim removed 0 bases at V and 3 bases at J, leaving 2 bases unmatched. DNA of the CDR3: TGTGCCAGCAGCGTAGCAGGACTAGCGGGGACAGATACGCAGTATTTT. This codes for CASSVAGLAGTDTQYF.

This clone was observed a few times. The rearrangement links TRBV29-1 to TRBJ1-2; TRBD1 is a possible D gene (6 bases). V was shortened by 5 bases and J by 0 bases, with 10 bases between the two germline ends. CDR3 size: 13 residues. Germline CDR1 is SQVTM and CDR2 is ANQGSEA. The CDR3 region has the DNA TGCAGCGTTCTCAGGGGCGCTAACTATGGCTACACCTTC. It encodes CSVLRGANYGYTF.

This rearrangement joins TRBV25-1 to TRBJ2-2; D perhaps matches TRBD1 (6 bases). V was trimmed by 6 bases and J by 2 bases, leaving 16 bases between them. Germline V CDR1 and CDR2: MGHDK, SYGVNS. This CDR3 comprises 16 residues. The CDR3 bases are TGTGCCAGCAGCCCACGCCGGGACATTAACACCGGGGAGCTGTTTTTT. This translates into CASSPRRDINTGELFF.

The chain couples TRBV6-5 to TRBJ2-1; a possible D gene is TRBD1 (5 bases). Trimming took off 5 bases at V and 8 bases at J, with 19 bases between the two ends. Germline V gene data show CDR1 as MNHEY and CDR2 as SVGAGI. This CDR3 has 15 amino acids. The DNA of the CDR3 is TGTGCCAGCAGTCCTAAACGAGTGACAGAACATGAGCAGTTCTTC. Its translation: CASSPKRVTEHEQFF.

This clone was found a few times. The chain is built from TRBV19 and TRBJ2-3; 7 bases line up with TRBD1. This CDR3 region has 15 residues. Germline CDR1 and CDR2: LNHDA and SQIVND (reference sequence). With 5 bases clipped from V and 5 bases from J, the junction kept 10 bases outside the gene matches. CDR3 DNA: TGTGCCAGTAGTCCCCAGGGGGTGCGGAAAGATACGCAGTATTTT. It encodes CASSPQGVRKDTQYF.

This chain's CDR3 is CASSFRTGMDQETQYF. CDR3 coding DNA: TGCGCCAGCAGTTTTAGGACAGGGATGGATCAAGAGACCCAGTACTTC. The rearrangement joins TRBV10-2 to TRBJ2-5; 8 bases map to TRBD1. The CDR3 is 16 amino acids. CDR1 and CDR2 from the germline V gene are WSHSY and SAAADI. Losses at the gene ends were 5 bases for V and 2 bases for J; bases not matched to a gene: 10.

The DNA of the CDR3 is TGTGCCAGCAGCTTATTTCGGGAATTGGCGTACGAGCAGTACTTC. It is translated as CASSLFRELAYEQYF. The V call is TRBV3-1 (or the pseudogene TRBV3-2), the J call TRBJ2-7, with a possible D match to TRBD2 (5 bases). V gave up 5 bases and J gave up 4 bases, with 18 bases separating them. The CDR3 has 15 amino acids. Germline CDR1 and CDR2: LGHDT and YNNKEL (reference sequence).

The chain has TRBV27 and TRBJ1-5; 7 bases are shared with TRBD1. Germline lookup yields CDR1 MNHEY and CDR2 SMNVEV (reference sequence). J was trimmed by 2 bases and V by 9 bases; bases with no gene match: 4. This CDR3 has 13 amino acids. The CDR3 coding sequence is TGTGCCAGTTCAGGGGGACGCAATCAGCCCCAGCATTTT. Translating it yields CASSGGRNQPQHF.

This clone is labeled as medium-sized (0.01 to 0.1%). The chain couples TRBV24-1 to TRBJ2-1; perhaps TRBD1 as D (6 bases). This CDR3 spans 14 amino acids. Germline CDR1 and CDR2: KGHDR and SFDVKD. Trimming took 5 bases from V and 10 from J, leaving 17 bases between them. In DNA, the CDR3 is TGTGCCACCAGTGCGGGACAAAATTTAGCGGAGCAGTTCTTC. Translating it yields CATSAGQNLAEQFF.

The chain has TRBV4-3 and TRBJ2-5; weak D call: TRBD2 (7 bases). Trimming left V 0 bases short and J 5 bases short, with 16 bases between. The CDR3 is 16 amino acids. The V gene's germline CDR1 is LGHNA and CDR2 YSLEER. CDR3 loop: CASSQEARGASETQYF. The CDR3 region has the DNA TGCGCCAGCAGCCAAGAGGCCCGGGGGGCCAGCGAGACCCAGTACTTC.

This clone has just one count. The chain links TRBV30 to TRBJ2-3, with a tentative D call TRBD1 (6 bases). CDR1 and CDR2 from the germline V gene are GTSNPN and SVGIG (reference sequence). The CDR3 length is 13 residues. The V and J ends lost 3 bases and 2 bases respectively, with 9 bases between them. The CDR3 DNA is TGTGCCTGGAGACAGGGCGCCACAGATACGCAGTATTTT. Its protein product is CAWRQGATDTQYF.

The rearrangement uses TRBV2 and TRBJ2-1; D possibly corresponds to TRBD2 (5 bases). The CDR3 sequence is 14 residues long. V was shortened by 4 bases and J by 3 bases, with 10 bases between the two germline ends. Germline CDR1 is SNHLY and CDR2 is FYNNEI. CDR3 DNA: TGTGCCAGCAGTGCTGCGGGCCGCTACAATGAGCAGTTCTTC. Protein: CASSAAGRYNEQFF.

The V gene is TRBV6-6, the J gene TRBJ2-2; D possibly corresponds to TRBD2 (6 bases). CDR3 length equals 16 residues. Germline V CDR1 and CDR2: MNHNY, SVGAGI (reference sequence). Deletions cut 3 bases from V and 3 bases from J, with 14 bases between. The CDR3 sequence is CASSYSGRTDTGELFF. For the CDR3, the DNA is TGTGCCAGCAGTTATTCGGGGAGGACGGACACCGGGGAGCTGTTTTTT.